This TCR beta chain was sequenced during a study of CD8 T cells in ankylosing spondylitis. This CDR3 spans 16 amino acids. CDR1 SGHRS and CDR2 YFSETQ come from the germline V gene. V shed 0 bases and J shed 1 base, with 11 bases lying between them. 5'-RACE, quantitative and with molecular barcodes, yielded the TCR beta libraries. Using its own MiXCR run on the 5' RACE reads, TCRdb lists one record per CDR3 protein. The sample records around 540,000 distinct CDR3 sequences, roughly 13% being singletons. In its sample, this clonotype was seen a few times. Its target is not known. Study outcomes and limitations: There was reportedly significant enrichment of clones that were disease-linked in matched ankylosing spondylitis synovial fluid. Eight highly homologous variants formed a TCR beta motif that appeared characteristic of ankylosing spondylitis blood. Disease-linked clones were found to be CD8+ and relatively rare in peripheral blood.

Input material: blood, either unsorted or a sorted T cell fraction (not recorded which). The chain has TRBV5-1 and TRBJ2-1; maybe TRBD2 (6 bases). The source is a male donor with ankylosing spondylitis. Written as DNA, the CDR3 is TGCGCCAGCAGCTTGGTTGCGGGGCCTTCCTACAATGAGCAGTTCTTC. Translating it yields CASSLVAGPSYNEQFF.